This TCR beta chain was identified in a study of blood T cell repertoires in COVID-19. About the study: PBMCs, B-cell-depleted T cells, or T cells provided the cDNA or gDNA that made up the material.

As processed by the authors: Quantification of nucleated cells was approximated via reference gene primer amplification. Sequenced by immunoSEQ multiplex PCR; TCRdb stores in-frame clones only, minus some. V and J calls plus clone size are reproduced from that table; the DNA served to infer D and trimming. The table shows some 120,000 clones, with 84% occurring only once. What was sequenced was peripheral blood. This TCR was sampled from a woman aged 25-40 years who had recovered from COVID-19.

CDR3 in amino acids: CASGRTGGREQYF. The CDR3 DNA sequence: TGTGCCAGCGGAAGGACAGGGGGCCGTGAGCAGTACTTC. V is TRBV12-3 or TRBV12-4 and J is TRBJ2-7; TRBD1 aligns across 11 bases. The length of the CDR3 is 13 residues. The V gene end was trimmed by 8 bases and the J gene end by 7 bases; junction bases not matched to a gene: 7.